A single sample gave rise to the 29 T cell receptor beta chains below, sequenced in a study of follicular helper T cells after annual influenza vaccination. Sequencing was performed with immunoSEQ multiplex PCR; in TCRdb, only in-frame clones are kept and a portion is missing. The table lists over 7,500 clones, more than 65% of them singletons. Noted time point: 2013-2014 season, 7 days after vaccination. The sequencing used CXCR5- memory CD4+ T cells sorted from blood, collected 7 days after influenza vaccination. These receptors all stem from an adult who received the influenza vaccine.

This sequence joins TRBV19 and TRBJ1-1; D perhaps matches TRBD1 (6 bases). V shed 5 bases and J shed 3 bases, with 13 bases lying between them. The CDR3 contains 14 residues. Per the germline V gene, CDR1 is LNHDA and CDR2 is SQIVND (reference sequence). For the CDR3, the DNA is TGTGCCAGTAGTTCGCGGGGGGGCTACACTGAAGCTTTCTTT. Translating gives CASSSRGGYTEAFF.

The rearrangement links TRBV30 to TRBJ1-5; no definite D call. CDR3 size: 16 residues. Trimming stripped 0 bases from V and 2 bases from J, with 14 bases between. Germline V lookup: CDR1 GTSNPN, CDR2 SVGIG (reference sequence). The CDR3 sequence: CAWSVSGVSGNQPQHF. The CDR3 DNA follows: TGTGCCTGGAGTGTATCCGGGGTATCGGGCAATCAGCCCCAGCATTTT.

V is TRBV5-1 and J is TRBJ2-5; D might be TRBD2 (5 bases). CDR1 is SGHRS and CDR2 is YFSETQ in the germline V gene. The CDR3 sequence is 15 residues long. Trimming shortened V by 1 base and J by 2 bases, and 12 bases separated the two germline ends. The CDR3 sequence: CASSLLGGFQETQYF. The CDR3 region has the DNA TGCGCCAGCAGCTTGTTGGGCGGGTTTCAAGAGACCCAGTACTTC.

The chain uses TRBV28 and TRBJ1-3, with D unclear. V was pared by 3 bases and J by 4 bases, with 13 bases between. This CDR3 is 15 amino acids long. Germline loops: CDR1 MDHEN, CDR2 SYDVKM. Here the CDR3 reads CASSFLGTEGNTIYF. The DNA of the CDR3 is TGTGCCAGCAGTTTTCTCGGAACAGAGGGAAACACCATATATTTT.

This clone was seen a handful of times. This rearrangement joins TRBV14 to TRBJ1-5; D unclear. The germline V gene encodes CDR1 SGHDN and CDR2 FVKESK. The CDR3 consists of 13 residues. The ends were cut back, 1 base at V and 7 bases at J, with 8 bases in the middle. The CDR3 DNA follows: TGTGCCAGCAGCCAAGGCTGGGGACAGCCCCAGCATTTT. Protein: CASSQGWGQPQHF.

Only one count was recorded for this clone. The rearrangement links TRBV2 to TRBJ2-1; D is perhaps TRBD1 (6 bases). The V end was cut by 5 bases, the J end by 6 bases, with 17 bases between. The CDR3 consists of 15 residues. Germline V gene lookup returns CDR1 SNHLY and CDR2 FYNNEI. The DNA of the CDR3 is TGTGCCAGCAGTCTGGACAGCGCCGCGGGCAATGAGCAGTTCTTC. Its translation: CASSLDSAAGNEQFF.

This chain links TRBV7-9 with TRBJ1-2; D perhaps matches TRBD1 (5 bases). This CDR3 comprises 14 residues. Germline assignment: CDR1 SEHNR and CDR2 FQNEAQ (reference sequence). Trimming shortened V by 2 bases and J by 7 bases, and 14 bases separated the two germline ends. CDR3 sequence reads: CASSLRDSIAGYTF. CDR3 bases: TGTGCCAGCAGCTTAAGGGACTCCATCGCTGGCTACACCTTC.

The chain joins TRBV19 to TRBJ2-2; D is possibly TRBD2 (6 bases). CDR1 is LNHDA and CDR2 is SQIVND in the germline V gene (reference sequence). Trimming removed 8 bases from V and 1 base from J, with 17 bases in between. The CDR3 totals 16 residues. In DNA form, the CDR3 reads TGTGCCAGTGACCTGCGAGGGCGGGGGAACACCGGGGAGCTGTTTTTT. Protein sequence: CASDLRGRGNTGELFF.

This chain uses TRBV27 with TRBJ2-3; unclear D gene. From germline, CDR1 is MNHEY and CDR2 SMNVEV (reference sequence). CDR3 size: 14 residues. Trimming left V 6 bases short and J 0 bases short, with 10 bases between. The CDR3 DNA is TGTGCCAGCAGACCCCTATACAGCACAGATACGCAGTATTTT. Amino acids: CASRPLYSTDTQYF.

V usage is TRBV7-2 and J usage is TRBJ2-1, with 10 bases matching TRBD2. The junction had 16 bases not matched to a gene; V was cut back by 5 bases and J by 6 bases. The germline CDR1 and CDR2 sequences are SGHTA and FQGNSA. This CDR3 has 18 residues. The CDR3 sequence: CASSPSFTSGTRGNEQFF. Here the CDR3 DNA reads TGTGCCAGCAGCCCTTCTTTCACTAGCGGGACGAGGGGCAATGAGCAGTTCTTC.

This clone turned up a few times. The chain combines TRBV27 with TRBJ2-7; no clear D. Germline V gene lookup returns CDR1 MNHEY and CDR2 SMNVEV (reference sequence). The germline V and J ends were trimmed by 3 bases and 6 bases, with 15 bases remaining between them. The CDR3 spans 14 residues. The chain's CDR3 is CASSFGYLSTEQYF. As DNA, the CDR3 is TGTGCCAGCAGTTTCGGGTACCTGTCTACCGAGCAGTACTTC.

This sequence joins TRBV5-6 and TRBJ1-4; 7 bases match TRBD1. The junction had 2 bases not matched to a gene; V was cut back by 6 bases and J by 3 bases. Germline V gene sequence: CDR1 SGHDT, CDR2 YYEEEE. The CDR3 spans 13 residues. The CDR3, as DNA: TGTGCCAGCAAGGGACAGCCTAATGAAAAACTGTTTTTT. Translating gives CASKGQPNEKLFF.

The chain is built from TRBV7-8 and TRBJ2-7; D is unclear. Trimming cost V 1 base and J 2 bases, with 9 bases left between them. The CDR3 loop spans 14 amino acids. The germline V gene encodes CDR1 SGHVS and CDR2 FQNEAQ. CDR3 in amino acids: CASSLVGQTYEQYF. The CDR3 DNA reads as TGTGCCAGCAGCTTAGTCGGTCAGACCTACGAGCAGTACTTC.

The chain uses TRBV2 and TRBJ1-3; 8 bases match TRBD1. Germline V gives CDR1 SNHLY, CDR2 FYNNEI. The CDR3 consists of 15 residues. Trimming removed 4 bases from V and 10 bases from J; junction bases left unmatched: 12. The CDR3 coding sequence is TGTGCCAGCAGTGGGAGGACAGGGACCCTAGGGACCATATATTTT. It is translated as CASSGRTGTLGTIYF. The whole variable domain, filled in from reference TRBV2 and TRBJ1-3, reads EPEVTQTPSHQVTQMGQEVILRCVPISNHLYFYWYRQILGQKVEFLVSFYNNEISEKSEIFDDQFSVERPDGSNFTLKIRSTKLEDSAMYFCASSGRTGTLGTIYFGEGSWLTVV.

The genes are TRBV5-5 and TRBJ2-7; TRBD2 matches 10 bases. Germline CDR1 SGHKS, CDR2 YYEKEE (reference sequence). The CDR3 is 18 amino acids. J gave up 0 bases and V 0 bases, and 9 bases lay outside the gene matches. CDR3 amino acids: CASSLAESSGGSSYEQYF. CDR3 nucleotides: TGTGCCAGCAGCTTGGCCGAAAGTAGCGGGGGGAGCTCCTACGAGCAGTACTTC.

The V and J genes are TRBV11-2 and TRBJ2-7; 12 positions match TRBD2. Germline lookup yields CDR1 SGHAT and CDR2 FQNNGV. V was pared by 1 base and J by 4 bases, with 8 bases of the junction left unmatched. The CDR3 sequence is 17 residues long. This chain's CDR3 is CASSLALAGGPLYEQYF. The DNA of the CDR3 is TGTGCCAGCAGCTTAGCCCTAGCGGGAGGGCCTTTATACGAGCAGTACTTC. The complete variable domain, with remaining parts taken from reference TRBV11-2 and TRBJ2-7, reads EAGVAQSPRYKIIEKRQSVAFWCNPISGHATLYWYQQILGQGPKLLIQFQNNGVVDDSQLPKDRFSAERLKGVDSTLKIQPAKLEDSAVYLCASSLALAGGPLYEQYFGPGTRLTVT.

The CDR3 region has the DNA TGTGCCTGGGGACTGATATTCAATGAGCAGTTCTTC. This sequence encodes CAWGLIFNEQFF. V is TRBV30 and J is TRBJ2-1; possibly TRBD2 for D (5 bases). The CDR3 covers 12 residues. CDR1 is GTSNPN, CDR2 SVGIG, per germline (reference sequence). V was pared by 5 bases and J by 6 bases, with 11 bases between.

The chain combines TRBV7-2 with TRBJ1-2; no clear D. Germline CDR1 is SGHTA and CDR2 is FQGNSA. CDR3 length: 15 residues. Trimming stripped 1 base from V and 8 bases from J, with 17 bases between. The CDR3 DNA follows: TGTGCCAGCAGCTTAGGGCAGACCTCCCAAAGGGGCTACACCTTC. Encoded protein: CASSLGQTSQRGYTF. Supplemented by reference TRBV7-2 and TRBJ1-2, the full variable domain reads GAGVSQSPSNKVTEKGKDVELRCDPISGHTALYWYRQSLGQGLEFLIYFQGNSAPDKSGLPSDRFSAERTGGSVSTLTIQRTQQEDSAVYLCASSLGQTSQRGYTFGSGTRLTVV.

CDR3 sequence reads: CATSRDGGSRQPQHF. The CDR3 DNA reads as TGTGCCACCAGCAGAGATGGAGGGAGCAGGCAGCCCCAGCATTTT. The chain has TRBV15 and TRBJ1-5, with D unresolved. CDR3 size: 15 residues. Germline V gives CDR1 LNHNV, CDR2 YYDKDF (reference sequence). V gave up 0 bases and J gave up 7 bases, with 13 bases separating them. The complete variable domain, with remaining parts taken from reference TRBV15 and TRBJ1-5, reads DAMVIQNPRYQVTQFGKPVTLSCSQTLNHNVMYWYQQKSSQAPKLLFHYYDKDFNNEADTPDNFQSRRPNTSFCFLDIRSPGLGDTAMYLCATSRDGGSRQPQHFGDGTRLSIL.

V gene TRBV5-1 combines with J gene TRBJ1-1; 7 bases are a match to TRBD1. CDR1 and CDR2 (germline): SGHRS, YFSETQ. The J segment lost 4 bases and the V segment lost 4 bases, leaving 10 bases of the junction unmatched. This CDR3 spans 15 amino acids. The DNA of the CDR3 is TGCGCCAGCAGCGACAGACAGGGAGAGAGCACTGAAGCTTTCTTT. It encodes CASSDRQGESTEAFF.

The gene calls are TRBV7-8 and TRBJ1-4, with D perhaps TRBD1 (6 bases). The V gene's germline CDR1 is SGHVS and CDR2 FQNEAQ. V lost 5 bases and J lost 8, with 21 bases in between. This CDR3 region has 16 residues. The CDR3 reads CASSPGGADGREKLFF. CDR3 in DNA: TGTGCCAGCAGCCCGGGGGGGGCGGACGGGCGGGAAAAACTGTTTTTT.

V gene TRBV5-1 combines with J gene TRBJ1-4, with 8 bases identical to TRBD1. The CDR3 length is 17 residues. Trimming at V came to 4 bases and at J to 6 bases, leaving 14 bases not matched to a gene. Looked up from germline, CDR1 is SGHRS and CDR2 is YFSETQ. In nucleotides, the CDR3 is TGCGCCAGCAGCGGAACGGCCCGGACAGGGAAAGATGAAAAACTGTTTTTT. It codes for CASSGTARTGKDEKLFF.

This clone was counted only a few times. V and J are TRBV28 and TRBJ1-2; D is undetermined. The V gene lost 3 bases and the J gene lost 4 bases, with 6 bases spanning the gap. The germline gives CDR1 MDHEN, CDR2 SYDVKM. The CDR3 length is 12 residues. CDR3 DNA sequence: TGTGCCAGCAGTTTTAAGGGCTATGGCTACACCTTC. It translates to CASSFKGYGYTF.

The chain is built from TRBV19 and TRBJ1-2; maybe TRBD1 (6 bases). V was clipped by 4 bases and J by 4 bases, with 22 bases between them. CDR1 is LNHDA, CDR2 SQIVND, per germline (reference sequence). The CDR3 has 17 residues. The CDR3: CASSTSYVGGASYGYTF. CDR3 bases: TGTGCCAGTAGTACCTCATACGTCGGGGGCGCGAGCTATGGCTACACCTTC. The entire variable domain, with the rest obtained from reference TRBV19 and TRBJ1-2, is as follows: DGGITQSPKYLFRKEGQNVTLSCEQNLNHDAMYWYRQDPGQGLRLIYYSQIVNDFQKGDIAEGYSVSREKKESFPLTVTSAQKNPTAFYLCASSTSYVGGASYGYTFGSGTRLTVV.

V is TRBV5-4 and J is TRBJ2-5; 9 positions match TRBD2. The V gene's germline CDR1 is SGHNT and CDR2 YYREEE (reference sequence). This CDR3 contains 16 residues. J gave up 5 bases and V 0 bases, and 8 bases lay outside the gene matches. CDR3 amino acids: CASSLVAGGRGETQYF. CDR3 nucleotide sequence: TGTGCCAGCAGCTTGGTTGCGGGGGGGCGTGGGGAGACCCAGTACTTC.

The J gene is TRBJ2-1, the V gene TRBV7-3; 12 bases are shared with TRBD2. Germline loops: CDR1 SGHTA, CDR2 FQGTGA. The CDR3 contains 15 residues. J gave up 8 bases and V 4 bases, and 6 bases lay outside the gene matches. Written as DNA, the CDR3 is TGTGCCAGCAGCTCATCTAGCGGGGGGGCCGATGAGCAGTTCTTC. This encodes CASSSSSGGADEQFF.

This clone came up once. The genes are TRBV18 and TRBJ2-1; tentatively, D is TRBD2 (6 bases). Germline V gene data show CDR1 as KGHSH and CDR2 as LQKENI. The CDR3 is 13 amino acids. V was trimmed by 8 bases and J by 10 bases, leaving 18 bases between them. CDR3 coding DNA: TGTGCCAGCCTACTCCAGTCGGAGGGGGAGCAGTTCTTC. It codes for CASLLQSEGEQFF. Full variable domain (missing parts from reference TRBV18 and TRBJ2-1): NAGVMQNPRHLVRRRGQEARLRCSPMKGHSHVYWYRQLPEEGLKFMVYLQKENIIDESGMPKERFSAEFPKEGPSILRIQQVVRGDSAAYFCASLLQSEGEQFFGPGTRLTVL.

The chain uses TRBV19 and TRBJ2-3; 7 bases match TRBD2. V lost 6 bases, J lost 2 bases, and 8 bases stayed unmatched. From germline, CDR1 is LNHDA and CDR2 SQIVND (reference sequence). The CDR3 covers 15 residues. Here the CDR3 DNA reads TGTGCCAGTAGCCCGCCCGGGAGGCCCACAGATACGCAGTATTTT. It yields the protein CASSPPGRPTDTQYF.

There are a few counts of this clone. The chain recombines TRBV30 with TRBJ2-1; TRBD2 matches at 8 bases. After removal of 2 bases from V and 12 bases from J, the junction contained 3 bases not matched to a gene. Germline assignment: CDR1 GTSNPN and CDR2 SVGIG (reference sequence). This CDR3 spans 11 amino acids. CDR3 coding DNA: TGTGCCTGGAGTTTAAGCGGGGGGCAGTTCTTC. It encodes CAWSLSGGQFF. The entire variable domain, with the rest obtained from reference TRBV30 and TRBJ2-1, is as follows: SQTIHQWPATLVQPVGSPLSLECTVEGTSNPNLYWYRQAAGRGLQLLFYSVGIGQISSEVPQNLSASRPQDRQFILSSKKLLLSDSGFYLCAWSLSGGQFFGPGTRLTVL.